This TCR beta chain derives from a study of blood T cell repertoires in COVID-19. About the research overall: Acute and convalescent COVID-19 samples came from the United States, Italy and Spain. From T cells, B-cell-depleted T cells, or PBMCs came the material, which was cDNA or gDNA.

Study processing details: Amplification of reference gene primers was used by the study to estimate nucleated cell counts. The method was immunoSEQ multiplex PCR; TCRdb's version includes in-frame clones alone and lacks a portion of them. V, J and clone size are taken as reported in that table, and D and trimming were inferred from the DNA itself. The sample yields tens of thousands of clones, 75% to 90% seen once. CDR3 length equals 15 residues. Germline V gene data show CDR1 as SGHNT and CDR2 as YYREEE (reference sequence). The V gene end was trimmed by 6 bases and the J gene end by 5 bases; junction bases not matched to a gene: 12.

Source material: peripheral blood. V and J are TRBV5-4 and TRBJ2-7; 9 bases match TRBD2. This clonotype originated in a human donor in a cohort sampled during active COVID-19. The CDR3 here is CASKVGGGRDDEQYF. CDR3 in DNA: TGTGCCAGCAAAGTTGGCGGCGGGAGGGACGACGAGCAGTACTTC.